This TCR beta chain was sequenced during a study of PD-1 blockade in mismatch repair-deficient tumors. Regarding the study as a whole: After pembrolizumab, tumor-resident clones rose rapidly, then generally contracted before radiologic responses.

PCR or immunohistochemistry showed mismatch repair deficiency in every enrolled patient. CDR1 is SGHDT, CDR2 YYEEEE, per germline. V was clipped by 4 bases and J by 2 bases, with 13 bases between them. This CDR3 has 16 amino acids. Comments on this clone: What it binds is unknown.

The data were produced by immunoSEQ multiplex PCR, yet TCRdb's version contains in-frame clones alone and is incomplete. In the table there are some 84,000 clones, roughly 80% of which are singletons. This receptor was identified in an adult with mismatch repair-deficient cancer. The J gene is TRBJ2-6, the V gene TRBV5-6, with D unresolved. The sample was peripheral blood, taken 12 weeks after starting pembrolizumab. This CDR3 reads CASSLGRPTGANVLTF. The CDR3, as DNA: TGTGCCAGCAGCCTCGGACGGCCTACTGGGGCCAACGTCCTGACTTTC.